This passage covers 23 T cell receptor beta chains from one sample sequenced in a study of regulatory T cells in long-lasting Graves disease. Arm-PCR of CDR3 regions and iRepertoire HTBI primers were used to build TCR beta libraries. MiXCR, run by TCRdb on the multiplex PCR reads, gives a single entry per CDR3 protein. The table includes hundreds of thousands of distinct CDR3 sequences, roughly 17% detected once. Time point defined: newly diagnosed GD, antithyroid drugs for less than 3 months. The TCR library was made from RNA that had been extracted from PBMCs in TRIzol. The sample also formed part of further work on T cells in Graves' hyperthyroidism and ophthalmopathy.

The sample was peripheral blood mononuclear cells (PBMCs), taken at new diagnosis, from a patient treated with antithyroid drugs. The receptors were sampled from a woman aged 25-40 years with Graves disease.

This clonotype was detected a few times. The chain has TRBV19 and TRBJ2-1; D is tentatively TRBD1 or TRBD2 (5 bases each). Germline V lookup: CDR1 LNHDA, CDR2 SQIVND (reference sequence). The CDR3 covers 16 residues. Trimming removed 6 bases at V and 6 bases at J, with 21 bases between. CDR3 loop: CASRRALGGRGNEQFF. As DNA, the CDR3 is TGTGCCAGTAGGCGGGCCCTTGGGGGTCGCGGCAATGAGCAGTTCTTC.

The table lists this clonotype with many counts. CDR3 residues: CASSPGLAGGALQYF. The CDR3, as DNA: TGTGCCAGCAGTCCGGGACTAGCGGGAGGCGCCCTCCAGTACTTC. This sequence joins TRBV28 and TRBJ2-5; 15 bases line up with TRBD2. The CDR3 length is 15 residues. J gave up 10 bases and V 5 bases, and 8 bases lay outside the gene matches. Germline V gene lookup returns CDR1 MDHEN and CDR2 SYDVKM.

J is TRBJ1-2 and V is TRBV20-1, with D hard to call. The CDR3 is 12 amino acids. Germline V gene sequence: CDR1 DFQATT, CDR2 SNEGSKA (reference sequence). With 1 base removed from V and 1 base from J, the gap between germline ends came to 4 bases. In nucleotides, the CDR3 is TGCAGTGCTAGAGTGCATAACTATGGCTACACCTTC. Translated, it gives CSARVHNYGYTF.

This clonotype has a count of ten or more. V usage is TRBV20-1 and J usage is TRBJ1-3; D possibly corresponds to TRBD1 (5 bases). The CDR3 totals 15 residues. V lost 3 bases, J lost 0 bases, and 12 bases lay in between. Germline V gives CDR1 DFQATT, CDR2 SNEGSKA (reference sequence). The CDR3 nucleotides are TGCAGTGCTAGTTTCGGGGCGAGCTCTGGAAACACCATATATTTT. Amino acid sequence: CSASFGASSGNTIYF.

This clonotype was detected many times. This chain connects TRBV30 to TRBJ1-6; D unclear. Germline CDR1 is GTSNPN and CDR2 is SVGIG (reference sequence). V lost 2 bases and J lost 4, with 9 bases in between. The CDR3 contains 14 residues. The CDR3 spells CAWSPTRYNSPLHF. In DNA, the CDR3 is TGTGCCTGGAGTCCGACCAGATATAATTCACCCCTCCACTTT.

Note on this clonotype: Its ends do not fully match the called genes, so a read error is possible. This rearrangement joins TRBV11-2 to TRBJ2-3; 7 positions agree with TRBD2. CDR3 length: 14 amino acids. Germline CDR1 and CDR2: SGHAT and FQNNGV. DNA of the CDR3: TGTGCCAGCAGCTTGGATTGGGAGGGAGATACGCGGTATTTT. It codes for CASSLDWEGDTRYF. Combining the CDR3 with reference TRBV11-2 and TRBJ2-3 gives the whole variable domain EAGVAQSPRYKIIEKRQSVAFWCNPISGHATLYWYQQILGQGPKLLIQFQNNGVVDDSQLPKDRFSAERLKGVDSTLKIQPAKLEDSAVYLCASSLDWEGDTRYFGPGTRLTVL.

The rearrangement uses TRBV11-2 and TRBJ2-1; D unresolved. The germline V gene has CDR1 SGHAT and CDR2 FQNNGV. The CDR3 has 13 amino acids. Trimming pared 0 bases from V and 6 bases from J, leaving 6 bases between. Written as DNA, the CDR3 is TGTGCCAGCAGCTTAGAATACAGCAATGAGCAGTTCTTC. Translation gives CASSLEYSNEQFF.

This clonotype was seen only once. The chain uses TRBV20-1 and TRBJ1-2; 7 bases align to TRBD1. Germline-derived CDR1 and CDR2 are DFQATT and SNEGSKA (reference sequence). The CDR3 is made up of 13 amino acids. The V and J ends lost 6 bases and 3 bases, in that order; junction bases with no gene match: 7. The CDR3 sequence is CSADRDLDYGYTF. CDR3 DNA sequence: TGCAGTGCCGACAGGGACCTCGACTATGGCTACACCTTC.

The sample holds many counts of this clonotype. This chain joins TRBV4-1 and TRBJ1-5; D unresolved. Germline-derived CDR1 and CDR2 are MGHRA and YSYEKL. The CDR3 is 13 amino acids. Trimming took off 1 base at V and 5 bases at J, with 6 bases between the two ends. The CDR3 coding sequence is TGCGCCAGCAGCCAAGCTGGGGATCAGCCCCAGCATTTT. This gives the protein CASSQAGDQPQHF.

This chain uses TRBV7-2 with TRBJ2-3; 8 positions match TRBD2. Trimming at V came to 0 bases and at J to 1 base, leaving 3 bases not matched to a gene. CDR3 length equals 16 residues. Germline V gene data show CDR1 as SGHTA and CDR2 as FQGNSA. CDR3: CASSLANGRGTDTQYF. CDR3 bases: TGTGCCAGCAGCTTAGCCAACGGGAGGGGCACAGATACGCAGTATTTT.

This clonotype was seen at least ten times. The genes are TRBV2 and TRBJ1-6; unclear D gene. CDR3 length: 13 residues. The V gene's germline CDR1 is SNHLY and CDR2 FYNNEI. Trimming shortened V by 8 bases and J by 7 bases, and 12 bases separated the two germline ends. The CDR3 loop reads CASDDGRNSPLHF. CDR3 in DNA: TGTGCCAGCGACGACGGACGAAATTCACCCCTCCACTTT.

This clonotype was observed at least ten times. The CDR3 sequence is CSARVTTPRRDPYNEQFF. In nucleotides, the CDR3 is TGCAGTGCTAGAGTTACTACCCCCAGAAGGGACCCCTACAATGAGCAGTTCTTC. The chain is built from TRBV20-1 and TRBJ2-1; D may correspond to TRBD1 or TRBD2 (5 bases each). This CDR3 has 18 amino acids. CDR1 and CDR2 (germline): DFQATT, SNEGSKA (reference sequence). Trimming removed 1 base at V and 2 bases at J, with 21 bases between.

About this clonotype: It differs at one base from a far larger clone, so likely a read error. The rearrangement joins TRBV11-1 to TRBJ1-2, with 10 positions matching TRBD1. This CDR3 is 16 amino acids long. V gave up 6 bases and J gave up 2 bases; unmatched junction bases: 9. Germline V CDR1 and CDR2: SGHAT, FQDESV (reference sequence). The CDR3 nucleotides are TGTGCCAGCAGTTTATTCGGGACAGGGGAGAACTATGGCTACACCTTC. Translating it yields CASSLFGTGENYGYTF.

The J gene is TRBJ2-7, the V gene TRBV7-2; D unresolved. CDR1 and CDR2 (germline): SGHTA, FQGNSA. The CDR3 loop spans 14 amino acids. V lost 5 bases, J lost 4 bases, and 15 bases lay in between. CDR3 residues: CASSPSRQNYEQYF. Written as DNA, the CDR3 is TGTGCCAGCAGCCCTTCCCGGCAGAATTACGAGCAGTACTTC.

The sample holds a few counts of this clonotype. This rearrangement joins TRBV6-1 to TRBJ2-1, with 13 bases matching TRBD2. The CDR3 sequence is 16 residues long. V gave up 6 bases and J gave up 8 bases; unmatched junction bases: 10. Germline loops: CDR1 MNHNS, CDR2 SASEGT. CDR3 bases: TGTGCCAGCAGGCGATCCGGGACTAGCGGGACCGATGAGCAGTTCTTC. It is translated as CASRRSGTSGTDEQFF.

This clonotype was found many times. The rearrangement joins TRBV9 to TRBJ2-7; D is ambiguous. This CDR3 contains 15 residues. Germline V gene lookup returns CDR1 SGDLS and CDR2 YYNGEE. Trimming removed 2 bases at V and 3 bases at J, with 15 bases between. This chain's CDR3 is CASSVGLGPNYEQYF. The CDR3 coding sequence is TGTGCCAGCAGCGTTGGGTTGGGTCCGAACTACGAGCAGTACTTC.

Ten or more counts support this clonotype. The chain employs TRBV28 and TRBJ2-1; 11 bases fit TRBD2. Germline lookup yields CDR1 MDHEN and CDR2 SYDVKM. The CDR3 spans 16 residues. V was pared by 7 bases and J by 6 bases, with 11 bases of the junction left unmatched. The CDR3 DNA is TGTGCCAGCACCCCTGTAGCGGGAGGGCAGGGCAATGAGCAGTTCTTC. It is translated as CASTPVAGGQGNEQFF. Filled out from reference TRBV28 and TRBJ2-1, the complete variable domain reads DVKVTQSSRYLVKRTGEKVFLECVQDMDHENMFWYRQDPGLGLRLIYFSYDVKMKEKGDIPEGYSVSREKKERFSLILESASTNQTSMYLCASTPVAGGQGNEQFFGPGTRLTVL.

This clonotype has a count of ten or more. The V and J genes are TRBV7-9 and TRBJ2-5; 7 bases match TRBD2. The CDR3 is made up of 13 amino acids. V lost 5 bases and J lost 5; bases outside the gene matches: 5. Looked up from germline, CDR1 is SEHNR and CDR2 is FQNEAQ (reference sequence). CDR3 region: CASSPSGAETQYF. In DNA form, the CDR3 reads TGTGCCAGCAGCCCAAGCGGGGCGGAGACCCAGTACTTC.

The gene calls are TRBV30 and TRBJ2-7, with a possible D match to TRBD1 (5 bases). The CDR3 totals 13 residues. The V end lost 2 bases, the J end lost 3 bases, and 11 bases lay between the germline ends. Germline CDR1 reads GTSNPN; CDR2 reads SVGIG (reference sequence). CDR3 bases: TGTGCCTGGAGTACGGACACCGGCTACGAGCAGTACTTC. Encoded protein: CAWSTDTGYEQYF.

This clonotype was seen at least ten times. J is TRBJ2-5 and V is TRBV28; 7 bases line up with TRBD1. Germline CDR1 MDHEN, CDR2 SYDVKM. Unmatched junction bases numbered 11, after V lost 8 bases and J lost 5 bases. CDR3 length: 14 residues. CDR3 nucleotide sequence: TGTGCCAGCTATGGCCGACAGGGCGGCGAGACCCAGTACTTC. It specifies CASYGRQGGETQYF.

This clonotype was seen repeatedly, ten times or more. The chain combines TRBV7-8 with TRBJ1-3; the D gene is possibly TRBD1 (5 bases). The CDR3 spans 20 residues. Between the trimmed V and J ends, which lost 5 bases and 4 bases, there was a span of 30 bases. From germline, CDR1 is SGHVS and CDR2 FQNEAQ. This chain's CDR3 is CASSPKRAPARGLGGNTIYF. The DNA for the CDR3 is TGTGCCAGCAGCCCCAAGCGGGCACCGGCACGGGGACTGGGGGGAAACACCATATATTTT.

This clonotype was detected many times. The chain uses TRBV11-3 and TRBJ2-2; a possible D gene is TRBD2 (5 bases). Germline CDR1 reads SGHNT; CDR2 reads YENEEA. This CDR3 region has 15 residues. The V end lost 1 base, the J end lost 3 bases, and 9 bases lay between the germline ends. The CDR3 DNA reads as TGTGCCAGCAGCTTAGGAGGAGGTTACACCGGGGAGCTGTTTTTT. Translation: CASSLGGGYTGELFF. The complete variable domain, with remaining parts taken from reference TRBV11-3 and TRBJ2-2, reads EAGVVQSPRYKIIEKKQPVAFWCNPISGHNTLYWYLQNLGQGPELLIRYENEEAVDDSQLPKDRFSAERLKGVDSTLKIQPAELGDSAVYLCASSLGGGYTGELFFGEGSRLTVL.

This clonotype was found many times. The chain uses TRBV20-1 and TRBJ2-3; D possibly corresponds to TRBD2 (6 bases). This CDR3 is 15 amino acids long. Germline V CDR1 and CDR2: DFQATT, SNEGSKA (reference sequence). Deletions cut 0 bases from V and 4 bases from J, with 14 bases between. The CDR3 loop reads CSARDNWGEADTQYF. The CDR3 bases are TGCAGTGCTAGAGATAATTGGGGGGAGGCAGATACGCAGTATTTT.